One and the same sample provided the 25 T cell receptor beta chains below, sequenced in a study of tumor-infiltrating lymphocytes in oesophageal squamous cell carcinoma. TCRdb recomputed calls from the PCR reads with MiXCR, one row per CDR3 protein. The table has nearly 11,000 distinct CDR3 sequences, around 53% seen once; the top ten hold 15% to 20%. The sequenced material came from esophageal tumor tissue. Receptors were obtained from a female donor with esophageal squamous cell carcinoma.

By frequency in the sample, this clonotype is medium-sized. The chain recombines TRBV28 with TRBJ1-4, with TRBD1 as a possible D gene (5 bases). Trimming took 3 bases from V and 3 from J, leaving 8 bases between them. Germline V gives CDR1 MDHEN, CDR2 SYDVKM. The CDR3 is 14 residues long. The DNA for the CDR3 is TGTGCCAGCAGTTTGCTGACAGCTAATGAAAAACTGTTTTTT. As protein: CASSLLTANEKLFF.

Comments on this clonotype: Lacking the conserved final phenylalanine or tryptophan, this CDR3 likely reflects a read error. The DNA is omitted, as the CDR3 cannot be located on it reliably, and the CDR3 follows TCRdb's listing. J is TRBJ2-3 and V is TRBV6-8; the D call of TRBD2 is as the table states it, not checked on the DNA. Germline CDR1 MNHGY, CDR2 SAAAGT. A total of 13 residues make up the CDR3, ends included. This CDR3 is CASGDGYGYTFGS.

The V gene is TRBV7-9, the J gene TRBJ1-1; no firm D call. CDR3 size: 12 residues. V gave up 5 bases and J gave up 1 base, with 5 bases separating them. Germline V gene data show CDR1 as SEHNR and CDR2 as FQNEAQ (reference sequence). The CDR3 region has the DNA TGTGCCAGCAGCCCGGAGAACACTGAAGCTTTCTTT. Translation gives CASSPENTEAFF.

In regard to this clonotype: Because the CDR3 is missing its conserved closing phenylalanine or tryptophan, this is likely a read error. It is unclear where the CDR3 begins or ends on the DNA, so no DNA is shown, and the CDR3 is as TCRdb lists it. The genes are TRBV7-6 and TRBJ2-6; no check of the table's D call, TRBD1, against the DNA was made. The CDR3 is 17 amino acids in total, end residues counted. The germline V gene has CDR1 SGHVS and CDR2 FNYEAQ. The CDR3 reads CASSDNAGTDYEQYFGA.

By sample share, this clonotype is medium-sized. This chain links TRBV24-1 with TRBJ2-1, with TRBD2 matching over 7 bases. V trimming: 6 bases; J trimming: 6 bases; junction bases outside the gene matches: 16. Germline CDR1 reads KGHDR; CDR2 reads SFDVKD. The CDR3 has 17 residues. The CDR3 reads CATSQGLGMFGGNEQFF. The CDR3 DNA follows: TGTGCCACCAGTCAAGGACTAGGAATGTTCGGGGGCAATGAGCAGTTCTTC.

In nucleotides, the CDR3 is TGTGCCAGCAGTTTAGATGGGGACAAAAACATTCAGTACTTC. Its translation: CASSLDGDKNIQYF. This rearrangement joins TRBV27 to TRBJ2-4; D is unresolved. Trimming pared 2 bases from V and 3 bases from J, leaving 8 bases between. Germline loops: CDR1 MNHEY, CDR2 SMNVEV (reference sequence). This CDR3 is 14 amino acids long.

This clonotype has more than one count but fewer than ten. The J gene is TRBJ2-7, the V gene TRBV19; 7 nucleotides line up with TRBD1. The germline CDR1 and CDR2 sequences are LNHDA and SQIVND (reference sequence). This CDR3 contains 15 residues. After removal of 0 bases from V and 5 bases from J, the junction contained 7 bases not matched to a gene. The CDR3 DNA sequence: TGTGCCAGTAGTATAGATTTCGGACAGGTGAACGAGCAGTACTTC. This sequence encodes CASSIDFGQVNEQYF.

The gene calls are TRBV2 and TRBJ2-4; 8 bases line up with TRBD2. The CDR3 length is 13 residues. J gave up 9 bases and V 6 bases, and 7 bases lay outside the gene matches. CDR1 is SNHLY and CDR2 is FYNNEI in the germline V gene. The DNA for the CDR3 is TGTGCCAGCAGGGGACTAGGGGTGGGCATTCAGTACTTC. It translates to CASRGLGVGIQYF.

This clonotype was detected many times. The chain is built from TRBV2 and TRBJ2-5, with 10 bases identical to TRBD2. V was pared by 7 bases and J by 0 bases, with 14 bases of the junction left unmatched. Germline values: CDR1 SNHLY, CDR2 FYNNEI. This CDR3 contains 18 residues. The CDR3 nucleotides read TGTGCCAGCACCCGGCGGCTAGCGGGGGTCACCCACCAAGAGACCCAGTACTTC. Translated: CASTRRLAGVTHQETQYF. The full variable domain, rest sourced from reference TRBV2 and TRBJ2-5, is EPEVTQTPSHQVTQMGQEVILRCVPISNHLYFYWYRQILGQKVEFLVSFYNNEISEKSEIFDDQFSVERPDGSNFTLKIRSTKLEDSAMYFCASTRRLAGVTHQETQYFGPGTRLLVL.

There are a few counts of this clonotype. This chain connects TRBV7-2 to TRBJ2-1; TRBD1 matches 9 bases. The CDR3 has 15 amino acids. V lost 2 bases to trimming and J lost 5 bases; unmatched junction nucleotides: 4. CDR1 SGHTA and CDR2 FQGNSA come from the germline V gene. The CDR3 loop is CASSLYRDRDNEQFF. DNA for the CDR3: TGTGCCAGCAGCTTATACCGGGACAGGGACAATGAGCAGTTCTTC.

This chain links TRBV5-5 with TRBJ2-3, with D hard to call. Trimming left V 0 bases short and J 4 bases short, with 9 bases between. The V gene's germline CDR1 is SGHKS and CDR2 YYEKEE (reference sequence). CDR3 length equals 14 residues. CDR3 nucleotide sequence: TGTGCCAGCAGCTTGGAGTGGGGTGCAGATACGCAGTATTTT. This sequence encodes CASSLEWGADTQYF. The variable domain in full, completed from reference TRBV5-5 and TRBJ2-3, reads DAGVTQSPTHLIKTRGQQVTLRCSPISGHKSVSWYQQVLGQGPQFIFQYYEKEERGRGNFPDRFSARQFPNYSSELNVNALLLGDSALYLCASSLEWGADTQYFGPGTRLTVL.

The rearrangement joins TRBV6-8 to TRBJ2-3; D is uncertain. CDR1 MNHGY and CDR2 SAAAGT come from the germline V gene. V dropped 7 bases and J dropped 0 bases, with 11 bases sitting between them. This CDR3 is built from 14 residues. The CDR3 spells CASTLRVSTDTQYF. CDR3 DNA: TGTGCCAGCACCCTTCGGGTCAGCACAGATACGCAGTATTTT.

This clonotype was seen at least ten times. The gene calls are TRBV7-2 and TRBJ1-5; possible D gene TRBD1, 5 bases. The CDR3 has 12 amino acids. CDR1 SGHTA and CDR2 FQGNSA come from the germline V gene. The V and J ends lost 10 bases and 2 bases respectively, with 9 bases between them. CDR3 amino acids: CATRVGNQPQHF. DNA of the CDR3: TGTGCCACCAGGGTGGGCAATCAGCCCCAGCATTTT.

CDR3 in amino acids: CASSRYVGSNQPQHF. CDR3 nucleotide sequence: TGTGCCAGCAGTAGGTATGTCGGGAGCAATCAGCCCCAGCATTTT. This chain links TRBV6-2 or TRBV6-3 with TRBJ1-5; no firm D call. CDR3 length: 15 residues. The ends were cut back, 5 bases at V and 1 base at J, with 12 bases in the middle. CDR1 MNHEY and CDR2 SVGEGT come from the germline V gene.

The rearrangement joins TRBV5-3 to TRBJ1-1, with D perhaps TRBD1 (6 bases). TRBV5-3 is identified as an open reading frame with a role that is uncertain. Between the trimmed V and J ends, which lost 5 bases and 4 bases, there was a span of 12 bases. This CDR3 is 13 amino acids long. DNA of the CDR3: TGTGCCAGAAGTCTGGGGGGCGGCACTGAAGCTTTCTTT. Its translation is CARSLGGGTEAFF.

This clonotype appeared many times. The chain carries TRBV6-1 and TRBJ2-3; D ambiguous. The CDR3 covers 13 residues. CDR1 is MNHNS and CDR2 is SASEGT in the germline V gene. The V end was cut by 0 bases, the J end by 8 bases, with 9 bases between. In nucleotides, the CDR3 is TGTGCCAGCAGTGAAGCAATATCGCCTACGCAGTATTTT. It is translated as CASSEAISPTQYF.

This clonotype is labeled as medium-sized. The V call is TRBV7-3, the J call TRBJ2-1; TRBD1 aligns across 9 bases. The germline gives CDR1 SGHTA, CDR2 FQGTGA. The CDR3 spans 14 residues. V dropped 4 bases and J dropped 2; count of bases not matched to a gene: 0. CDR3 residues: CASSWTGAYNEQFF. CDR3 nucleotide sequence: TGTGCCAGCAGCTGGACAGGGGCCTACAATGAGCAGTTCTTC.

This clonotype was seen repeatedly, ten times or more. A much larger clonotype is one base distant, so this may be a read error. This rearrangement joins TRBV11-3 to TRBJ2-7, with 13 bases fitting TRBD2. Per the germline V gene, CDR1 is SGHNT and CDR2 is YENEEA. Trimming cost V 1 base and J 7 bases; bases outside gene matches: 7. CDR3 length equals 16 residues. In nucleotides, the CDR3 is TGTGCCAGCAGCTTAGGACTAGCGGGAGGAGCGTATGAGCAGTACTTC. This sequence encodes CASSLGLAGGAYEQYF.

By share of the sample, this clonotype is medium-sized. For the CDR3, the DNA is TGTGCCAGCAGCTTCAAGATGAGCTCCTACAATGAGCAGTTCTTC. The encoded protein is CASSFKMSSYNEQFF. This chain joins TRBV5-4 and TRBJ2-1; D is ambiguous. Germline assignment: CDR1 SGHNT and CDR2 YYREEE (reference sequence). The CDR3 runs to 15 residues. V lost 2 bases, J lost 0 bases, and 9 bases lay in between. Based on the CDR3 plus reference TRBV5-4 and TRBJ2-1, the full variable domain is ETGVTQSPTHLIKTRGQQVTLRCSSQSGHNTVSWYQQALGQGPQFIFQYYREEENGRGNFPPRFSGLQFPNYSSELNVNALELDDSALYLCASSFKMSSYNEQFFGPGTRLTVL.

CDR3 amino acids: CASSLRAVTYEQYF. The CDR3 DNA reads as TGTGCCAGCAGCTTGAGGGCAGTGACCTACGAGCAGTACTTC. The chain employs TRBV7-2 and TRBJ2-5; TRBD2 might be the D (5 bases). The end of the DNA is better explained by TRBJ2-7, so the J call may be wrong. Germline V gene lookup returns CDR1 SGHTA and CDR2 FQGNSA. This CDR3 is built from 14 residues.

In its sample, this clonotype ranks as medium-sized. One junction end does not reproduce the germline sequence, and a read error may be involved. This chain joins TRBV12-3 or TRBV12-4 and TRBJ2-1; D is perhaps TRBD2 (6 bases). The CDR3 covers 14 residues. This CDR3 reads CASSFGRTNSPLHF. Here the CDR3 DNA reads TGTGCCAGCAGTTTTGGGAGGACGAATTCACCCCTCCACTTC.

By proportion, this clonotype is large. J is TRBJ2-1 and V is TRBV7-9, with 9 bases matching TRBD2. This CDR3 is built from 16 residues. The germline gives CDR1 SEHNR, CDR2 FQNEAQ (reference sequence). V was clipped by 5 bases and J by 2 bases; unmatched bases: 7. The CDR3, as DNA: TGTGCCAGCAGCCCCCGGAAGCGGGGGGCCTACAATGAGCAGTTCTTC. Translated: CASSPRKRGAYNEQFF. Filled out from reference TRBV7-9 and TRBJ2-1, the complete variable domain reads DTGVSQNPRHKITKRGQNVTFRCDPISEHNRLYWYRQTLGQGPEFLTYFQNEAQLEKSRLLSDRFSAERPKGSFSTLEIQRTEQGDSAMYLCASSPRKRGAYNEQFFGPGTRLTVL.

This clonotype is medium-sized in the sample. This chain uses TRBV7-6 with TRBJ1-1; D is ambiguous. The V and J ends lost 1 base and 5 bases respectively, with 8 bases between them. Germline-derived CDR1 and CDR2 are SGHVS and FNYEAQ. This CDR3 is built from 13 residues. The CDR3 region is CASSLGVQTEAFF. The CDR3 DNA is TGTGCCAGCAGCTTAGGAGTACAAACTGAAGCTTTCTTT.

The rearrangement uses TRBV7-9 and TRBJ2-7; tentatively, D is TRBD1 or TRBD2 (5 bases each). This CDR3 is built from 12 residues. Trimming pared 5 bases from V and 7 bases from J, leaving 12 bases between. Per germline, CDR1 SEHNR and CDR2 FQNEAQ (reference sequence). The CDR3 is CASSVGTNEQYF. DNA for the CDR3: TGTGCCAGCAGCGTGGGGACCAATGAGCAGTACTTC.

This clonotype was seen a handful of times. The chain carries TRBV10-3 and TRBJ2-3, with D tentatively TRBD1 (5 bases). V gave up 3 bases and J gave up 3 bases, with 13 bases separating them. The germline CDR1 and CDR2 sequences are ENHRY and SYGVKD. This CDR3 is 15 amino acids long. The CDR3 reads CAISEGVGETDTQYF. Here the CDR3 DNA reads TGTGCCATCAGTGAAGGGGTCGGAGAGACAGATACGCAGTATTTT.